Described below is a single TCR beta chain sequence and its context. Its antigen is unidentified. This sample stems from a study of T cell responses to AZD1222 COVID-19 vaccine. General study results and limits: White British donors predominated, females outnumbered males, and clonal diversity was possibly underestimated. Spike-specific TCR breadth and depth both grew after two AZD1222 doses.

With 2 bases removed from V and 9 bases from J, the gap between germline ends came to 11 bases. Germline V gene lookup returns CDR1 SGHAT and CDR2 FQNNGV. This CDR3 region has 14 residues. Sequencing was performed with immunoSEQ multiplex PCR; in TCRdb, only in-frame clones are kept and a portion is missing. The table records some 150,000 clones, over 75% of them present only once. This receptor was obtained from an adult in good health. The sequencing here drew on peripheral blood, taken on day 0 of AZD1222 vaccination. V usage is TRBV11-2 and J usage is TRBJ1-6; no reliable D call. As DNA, the CDR3 is TGTGCCAGCAGCTTACTTGGCATGCGTTCACCCCTCCACTTT. This gives the protein CASSLLGMRSPLHF.